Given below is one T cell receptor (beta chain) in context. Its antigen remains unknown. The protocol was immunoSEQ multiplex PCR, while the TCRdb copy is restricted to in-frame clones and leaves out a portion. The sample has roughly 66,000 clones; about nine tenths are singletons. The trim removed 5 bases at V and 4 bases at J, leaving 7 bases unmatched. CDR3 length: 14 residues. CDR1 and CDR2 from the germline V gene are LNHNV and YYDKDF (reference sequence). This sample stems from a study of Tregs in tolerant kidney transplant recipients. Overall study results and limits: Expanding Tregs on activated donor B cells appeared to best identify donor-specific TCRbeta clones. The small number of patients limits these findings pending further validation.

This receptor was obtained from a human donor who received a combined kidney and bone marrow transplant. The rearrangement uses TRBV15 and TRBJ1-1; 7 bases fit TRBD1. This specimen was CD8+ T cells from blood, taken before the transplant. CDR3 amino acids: CATSGSTGVTEAFF. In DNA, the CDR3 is TGTGCCACCAGCGGAAGCACAGGGGTCACTGAAGCTTTCTTT.